This is a list of T cell receptor beta chains from one sample in a study of graft-versus-host responses after intestinal transplantation. Using immunoSEQ multiplex PCR, the repertoire was profiled, and TCRdb retains in-frame clones only, with some absent. The sample includes more than 20,000 clones, less than 85% of them seen just once. This specimen was PBMCs, taken almost 29 days after intestinal transplant. Source of these receptors: a human patient who received an intestinal transplant, so some T cells may come from the graft donor. Both conserved end residues are part of each CDR3. A D gene is named only where the DNA matches it firmly. Size values are once, few and many counts, or a class for expanded clones, and some rows have none.

cdr3_length: 16; j_call: TRBJ2-1; d_call: -; v_call: TRBV11-2; clone_size: -; cdr3_aa: CASSLDLGSSYNEQFF; cdr3_nt: TGTGCCAGCAGCTTAGATCTTGGGAGCTCCTACAATGAGCAGTTCTTC
cdr3_length: 16; j_call: TRBJ1-6; d_call: -; v_call: TRBV27; clone_size: -; cdr3_aa: CASSLRWGQENSPLHF; cdr3_nt: TGTGCCAGCAGTTTAAGATGGGGGCAGGAGAATTCACCCCTCCACTTT
cdr3_length: 13; j_call: TRBJ2-2; d_call: -; v_call: TRBV6-5; clone_size: -; cdr3_aa: CASSYSATGELFF; cdr3_nt: TGTGCCAGCAGTTACTCGGCCACGGGGGAGCTGTTTTTT
cdr3_length: 14; j_call: TRBJ2-7; d_call: TRBD2; v_call: TRBV28; clone_size: -; cdr3_aa: CASSPLRGAYEQYF; cdr3_nt: TGTGCCAGCAGCCCCCTGCGGGGGGCCTACGAGCAGTACTTC
cdr3_length: 17; j_call: TRBJ2-6; d_call: -; v_call: TRBV28; clone_size: -; cdr3_aa: CASSHYGQFSGANVLTF; cdr3_nt: TGTGCCAGCAGCCACTACGGGCAGTTCTCTGGGGCCAACGTCCTGACTTTC
cdr3_length: 13; j_call: TRBJ2-1; d_call: -; v_call: TRBV6-5; clone_size: few; cdr3_aa: CASSYGGANEQFF; cdr3_nt: TGTGCCAGCAGTTACGGGGGGGCAAATGAGCAGTTCTTC
cdr3_length: 17; j_call: TRBJ2-3; d_call: TRBD2; v_call: TRBV28; clone_size: once; cdr3_aa: CASSLTSGGLSTDTQYF; cdr3_nt: TGTGCCAGCAGTCTGACTAGCGGGGGGCTAAGCACAGATACGCAGTATTTT
cdr3_length: 16; j_call: TRBJ2-5; d_call: -; v_call: TRBV5-6; clone_size: -; cdr3_aa: CASSLRGAGSQETQYF; cdr3_nt: TGTGCCAGCAGCTTGAGGGGTGCAGGGAGCCAAGAGACCCAGTACTTC
cdr3_length: 14; j_call: TRBJ1-1; d_call: -; v_call: TRBV7-6; clone_size: -; cdr3_aa: CASSSRGMNTEAFF; cdr3_nt: TGTGCCAGCAGCTCCCGGGGGATGAACACTGAAGCTTTCTTT
cdr3_length: 17; j_call: TRBJ2-4; d_call: TRBD2; v_call: TRBV4-2; clone_size: once; cdr3_aa: CASSQGALAGAKNIQYF; cdr3_nt: TGTGCCAGCAGCCAGGGGGCCCTAGCGGGAGCCAAAAACATTCAGTACTTC
cdr3_length: 13; j_call: TRBJ2-5; d_call: -; v_call: TRBV4-1; clone_size: -; cdr3_aa: CASSLARGETQYF; cdr3_nt: TGCGCCAGCAGCCTGGCGAGGGGAGAGACCCAGTACTTC
cdr3_length: 14; j_call: TRBJ2-5; d_call: -; v_call: TRBV6-6; clone_size: -; cdr3_aa: CASSYEGLSETQYF; cdr3_nt: TGTGCCAGCAGTTATGAGGGGTTGTCGGAGACCCAGTACTTC
cdr3_length: 13; j_call: TRBJ1-5; d_call: -; v_call: TRBV21-1; clone_size: -; cdr3_aa: CASRTGKDQPQHF; cdr3_nt: TGTGCCAGCAGGACAGGGAAGGATCAGCCCCAGCATTTT
cdr3_length: 15; j_call: TRBJ2-2; d_call: -; v_call: TRBV6-4; clone_size: -; cdr3_aa: CASSVNSLNTGELFF; cdr3_nt: TGTGCCAGCAGTGTTAATAGCTTGAACACCGGGGAGCTGTTTTTT
cdr3_length: 15; j_call: TRBJ1-4; d_call: -; v_call: TRBV25-1; clone_size: -; cdr3_aa: CASSTLFLGNEKLFF; cdr3_nt: TGTGCCAGCAGTACACTGTTTCTCGGTAATGAAAAACTGTTTTTT
cdr3_length: 15; j_call: TRBJ2-6; d_call: -; v_call: TRBV2; clone_size: -; cdr3_aa: CASTAGYSGANVLTF; cdr3_nt: TGTGCCAGCACCGCGGGGTACTCTGGGGCCAACGTCCTGACTTTC
cdr3_length: 21; j_call: TRBJ2-1; d_call: TRBD2; v_call: TRBV15; clone_size: once; cdr3_aa: CATSRDHGPSGLAGAYNEQFF; cdr3_nt: TGTGCCACCAGCAGAGATCACGGACCATCCGGACTAGCGGGGGCCTACAATGAGCAGTTCTTC
cdr3_length: 15; j_call: TRBJ2-7; d_call: -; v_call: TRBV21-1; clone_size: -; cdr3_aa: CASSKVVEGLYEQYF; cdr3_nt: TGTGCCAGCAGCAAAGTCGTGGAGGGCCTCTACGAGCAGTACTTC
cdr3_length: 15; j_call: TRBJ1-2; d_call: TRBD1; v_call: TRBV5-6; clone_size: -; cdr3_aa: CASSPRDSLNYGYTF; cdr3_nt: TGTGCCAGCAGTCCCAGGGACAGTTTAAACTATGGCTACACCTTC
cdr3_length: 13; j_call: TRBJ2-1; d_call: -; v_call: TRBV2; clone_size: -; cdr3_aa: CASSEKGYNEQFF; cdr3_nt: TGTGCCAGCAGTGAGAAGGGGTACAATGAGCAGTTCTTC
cdr3_length: 15; j_call: TRBJ2-6; d_call: -; v_call: TRBV11-2; clone_size: -; cdr3_aa: CASSVGSAGANVLTF; cdr3_nt: TGTGCCAGCAGCGTTGGATCAGCTGGGGCCAACGTCCTGACTTTC
cdr3_length: 10; j_call: TRBJ2-1; d_call: -; v_call: TRBV20-1; clone_size: -; cdr3_aa: CRALGDEQFF; cdr3_nt: TGCAGAGCCCTTGGAGATGAGCAGTTCTTC
cdr3_length: 15; j_call: TRBJ2-3; d_call: TRBD1; v_call: TRBV5-4; clone_size: -; cdr3_aa: CASSKPGQGTDTQYF; cdr3_nt: TGTGCCAGCAGCAAGCCGGGACAGGGAACAGATACGCAGTATTTT
cdr3_length: 14; j_call: TRBJ1-1; d_call: TRBD1; v_call: TRBV2; clone_size: -; cdr3_aa: CASSSLDRGTEAFF; cdr3_nt: TGTGCCAGCAGCTCCCTGGACAGGGGCACTGAAGCTTTCTTT
cdr3_length: 15; j_call: TRBJ2-1; d_call: TRBD2; v_call: TRBV7-2; clone_size: -; cdr3_aa: CASSWTSGIYNEQFF; cdr3_nt: TGTGCCAGCAGCTGGACTAGCGGGATTTACAATGAGCAGTTCTTC
cdr3_length: 15; j_call: TRBJ2-3; d_call: TRBD2; v_call: TRBV18; clone_size: -; cdr3_aa: CASSPGGGGTDTQYF; cdr3_nt: TGTGCCAGCTCACCTGGCGGGGGGGGCACAGATACGCAGTATTTT
cdr3_length: 13; j_call: TRBJ2-1; d_call: -; v_call: TRBV9; clone_size: -; cdr3_aa: CASSVGGANEQFF; cdr3_nt: TGTGCCAGCAGCGTAGGGGGGGCAAATGAGCAGTTCTTC
cdr3_length: 15; j_call: TRBJ2-3; d_call: -; v_call: TRBV4-1; clone_size: few; cdr3_aa: CASSQDFTHTDTQYF; cdr3_nt: TGCGCCAGCAGCCAAGATTTCACACACACAGATACGCAGTATTTT
cdr3_length: 14; j_call: TRBJ1-1; d_call: -; v_call: TRBV28; clone_size: -; cdr3_aa: CASSFPGEGTEAFF; cdr3_nt: TGTGCCAGCAGTTTTCCAGGGGAGGGGACTGAAGCTTTCTTT
cdr3_length: 15; j_call: TRBJ1-1; d_call: -; v_call: TRBV7-3; clone_size: -; cdr3_aa: CASSLMASGDTEAFF; cdr3_nt: TGTGCCAGCAGCTTAATGGCGAGCGGGGACACTGAAGCTTTCTTT
cdr3_length: 13; j_call: TRBJ1-1; d_call: -; v_call: TRBV5-8; clone_size: -; cdr3_aa: CASSLPLGPEAFF; cdr3_nt: TGTGCCAGCAGCCTTCCTCTAGGACCTGAAGCTTTCTTT
cdr3_length: 20; j_call: TRBJ2-7; d_call: TRBD2; v_call: TRBV29-1; clone_size: -; cdr3_aa: CSVEAPGLAGGPSTFYEQYF; cdr3_nt: TGCAGCGTTGAAGCGCCGGGACTAGCGGGAGGGCCCTCTACCTTCTACGAGCAGTACTTC
cdr3_length: 14; j_call: TRBJ1-5; d_call: -; v_call: TRBV6-6; clone_size: -; cdr3_aa: CASSQERGDQPQHF; cdr3_nt: TGTGCCAGCAGTCAGGAACGGGGAGATCAGCCCCAGCATTTT
cdr3_length: 15; j_call: TRBJ2-7; d_call: -; v_call: TRBV9; clone_size: -; cdr3_aa: CASSVESGISYEQYF; cdr3_nt: TGTGCCAGCAGCGTAGAGTCGGGGATTTCCTACGAGCAGTACTTC
cdr3_length: 12; j_call: TRBJ2-2; d_call: -; v_call: TRBV6-1; clone_size: -; cdr3_aa: CASSGAPGELFF; cdr3_nt: TGTGCCAGCAGTGGGGCACCCGGGGAGCTGTTTTTT
cdr3_length: 17; j_call: TRBJ2-7; d_call: TRBD2; v_call: TRBV9; clone_size: -; cdr3_aa: CASSPRTSGGRPYEQYF; cdr3_nt: TGTGCCAGCAGCCCTAGGACTAGCGGGGGGCGTCCCTACGAGCAGTACTTC
cdr3_length: 12; j_call: TRBJ1-2; d_call: -; v_call: TRBV18; clone_size: -; cdr3_aa: CASSPRDHGYTF; cdr3_nt: TGTGCCAGCTCACCCAGGGACCATGGCTACACCTTC
cdr3_length: 19; j_call: TRBJ2-7; d_call: TRBD2; v_call: TRBV5-1; clone_size: few; cdr3_aa: CASSWGRTSGRQSSYEQYF; cdr3_nt: TGCGCCAGCAGCTGGGGGCGGACTAGCGGGAGGCAGAGCTCCTACGAGCAGTACTTC
cdr3_length: 13; j_call: TRBJ2-1; d_call: -; v_call: TRBV2; clone_size: -; cdr3_aa: CASSVAGYNEQFF; cdr3_nt: TGTGCCAGCAGTGTGGCAGGGTACAATGAGCAGTTCTTC
cdr3_length: 16; j_call: TRBJ2-5; d_call: TRBD2; v_call: TRBV7-7; clone_size: -; cdr3_aa: CASSLASGLARETQYF; cdr3_nt: TGTGCTAGCAGCTTAGCATCGGGACTAGCTCGGGAGACCCAGTACTTC
cdr3_length: 14; j_call: TRBJ2-7; d_call: TRBD2; v_call: TRBV6-1; clone_size: -; cdr3_aa: CASTSGHKGYEQYF; cdr3_nt: TGTGCCAGCACTAGCGGGCACAAGGGGTACGAGCAGTACTTC
cdr3_length: 16; j_call: TRBJ2-5; d_call: -; v_call: TRBV5-4; clone_size: -; cdr3_aa: CASSPPPRAGQETQYF; cdr3_nt: TGTGCCAGCAGCCCCCCTCCCAGGGCTGGCCAAGAGACCCAGTACTTC
cdr3_length: 14; j_call: TRBJ2-7; d_call: -; v_call: TRBV6-5; clone_size: -; cdr3_aa: CASRVSIGAYEQYF; cdr3_nt: TGTGCCAGCAGAGTTAGTATCGGGGCCTACGAGCAGTACTTC
cdr3_length: 15; j_call: TRBJ2-5; d_call: TRBD1; v_call: TRBV5-1; clone_size: once; cdr3_aa: CASSRQGTVQETQYF; cdr3_nt: TGCGCCAGCAGCCGCCAAGGGACAGTCCAAGAGACCCAGTACTTC
cdr3_length: 14; j_call: TRBJ1-5; d_call: TRBD1; v_call: TRBV6-6; clone_size: once; cdr3_aa: CASRKGTGSQPQHF; cdr3_nt: TGTGCCAGCAGAAAAGGGACAGGGAGTCAGCCCCAGCATTTT
cdr3_length: 20; j_call: TRBJ2-6; d_call: -; v_call: TRBV7-3; clone_size: -; cdr3_aa: CASSLRAGDRSHSGANVLTF; cdr3_nt: TGTGCCAGCAGCTTAAGGGCGGGGGACAGGTCTCATTCTGGGGCCAACGTCCTGACTTTC
cdr3_length: 13; j_call: TRBJ1-1; d_call: TRBD1; v_call: TRBV10-2; clone_size: -; cdr3_aa: CASSPAGGTEAFF; cdr3_nt: TGCGCCAGCAGCCCCGCAGGGGGCACTGAAGCTTTCTTT
cdr3_length: 11; j_call: TRBJ1-4; d_call: -; v_call: TRBV28; clone_size: -; cdr3_aa: CASSLTEKLFF; cdr3_nt: TGTGCCAGCAGTCTAACAGAAAAACTGTTTTTT
cdr3_length: 16; j_call: TRBJ1-5; d_call: -; v_call: TRBV6-5; clone_size: once; cdr3_aa: CASSYSGLLPHQPQHF; cdr3_nt: TGTGCCAGCAGTTACTCGGGCCTTCTGCCGCATCAGCCCCAGCATTTT
cdr3_length: 13; j_call: TRBJ1-1; d_call: -; v_call: TRBV19; clone_size: -; cdr3_aa: CASSISANTEAFF; cdr3_nt: TGTGCCAGTAGTATCTCTGCGAACACTGAAGCTTTCTTT
cdr3_length: 14; j_call: TRBJ2-7; d_call: TRBD2; v_call: TRBV2; clone_size: -; cdr3_aa: CASMRLAGTYEQYF; cdr3_nt: TGTGCCAGCATGAGGCTAGCGGGGACCTACGAGCAGTACTTC
cdr3_length: 13; j_call: TRBJ1-1; d_call: TRBD1; v_call: TRBV11-2; clone_size: -; cdr3_aa: CASSWTGNTEAFF; cdr3_nt: TGTGCCAGCAGCTGGACAGGGAACACTGAAGCTTTCTTT
cdr3_length: 16; j_call: TRBJ1-3; d_call: -; v_call: TRBV21-1; clone_size: -; cdr3_aa: CASSKRVANRENTIYF; cdr3_nt: TGTGCCAGCAGCAAAAGGGTAGCTAACAGGGAAAACACCATATATTTT
cdr3_length: 15; j_call: TRBJ2-1; d_call: TRBD1; v_call: TRBV9; clone_size: -; cdr3_aa: CASSVTGENIDEQFF; cdr3_nt: TGTGCCAGCAGCGTCACAGGGGAAAATATTGATGAGCAGTTCTTC
cdr3_length: 15; j_call: TRBJ2-3; d_call: -; v_call: TRBV10-1; clone_size: -; cdr3_aa: CASSESSRVTDTQYF; cdr3_nt: TGCGCCAGCAGTGAGTCATCGAGAGTCACAGATACGCAGTATTTT